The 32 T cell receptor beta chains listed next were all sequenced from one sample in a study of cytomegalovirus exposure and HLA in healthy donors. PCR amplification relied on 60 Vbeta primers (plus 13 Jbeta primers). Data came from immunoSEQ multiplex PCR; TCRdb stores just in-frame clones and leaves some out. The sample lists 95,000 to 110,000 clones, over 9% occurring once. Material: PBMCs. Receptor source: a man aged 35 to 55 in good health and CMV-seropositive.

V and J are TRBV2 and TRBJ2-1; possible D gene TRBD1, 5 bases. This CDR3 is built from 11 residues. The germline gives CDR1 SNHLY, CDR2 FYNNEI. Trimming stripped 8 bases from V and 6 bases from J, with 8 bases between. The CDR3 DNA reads TGTGCCAGCGGACACGGCAATGAGCAGTTCTTC. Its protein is CASGHGNEQFF.

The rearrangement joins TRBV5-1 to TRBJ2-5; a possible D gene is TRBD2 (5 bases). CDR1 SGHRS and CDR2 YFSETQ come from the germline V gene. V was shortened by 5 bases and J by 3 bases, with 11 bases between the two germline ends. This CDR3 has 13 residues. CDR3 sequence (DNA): TGCGCCAGCAGTTCGCTCGGGGAAGAGACCCAGTACTTC. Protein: CASSSLGEETQYF. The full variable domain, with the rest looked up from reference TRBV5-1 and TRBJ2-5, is KAGVTQTPRYLIKTRGQQVTLSCSPISGHRSVSWYQQTPGQGLQFLFEYFSETQRNKGNFPGRFSGRQFSNSRSEMNVSTLELGDSALYLCASSSLGEETQYFGPGTRLLVL.

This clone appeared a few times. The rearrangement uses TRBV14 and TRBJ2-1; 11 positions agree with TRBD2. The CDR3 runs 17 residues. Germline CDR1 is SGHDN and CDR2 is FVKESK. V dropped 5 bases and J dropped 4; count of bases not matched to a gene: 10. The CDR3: CASSFQPTSGSYNEQFF. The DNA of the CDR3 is TGTGCCAGCAGCTTTCAACCTACTAGCGGGAGTTACAATGAGCAGTTCTTC. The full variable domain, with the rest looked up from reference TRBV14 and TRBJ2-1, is EAGVTQFPSHSVIEKGQTVTLRCDPISGHDNLYWYRRVMGKEIKFLLHFVKESKQDESGMPNNRFLAERTGGTYSTLKVQPAELEDSGVYFCASSFQPTSGSYNEQFFGPGTRLTVL.

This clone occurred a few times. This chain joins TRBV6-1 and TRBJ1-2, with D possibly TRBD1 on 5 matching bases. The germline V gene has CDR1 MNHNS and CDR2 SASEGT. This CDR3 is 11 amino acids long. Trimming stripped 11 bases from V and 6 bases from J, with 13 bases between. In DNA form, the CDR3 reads TGTGCCGCCGGAGGGGCCAATGGCTACACCTTC. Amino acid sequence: CAAGGANGYTF.

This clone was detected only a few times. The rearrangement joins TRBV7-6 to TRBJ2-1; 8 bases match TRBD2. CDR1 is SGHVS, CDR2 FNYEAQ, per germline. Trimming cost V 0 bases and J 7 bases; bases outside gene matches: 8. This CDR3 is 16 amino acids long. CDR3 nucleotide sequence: TGTGCCAGCAGCTTAGCCCCCCGACTAGCGTCGAATGAGCAGTTCTTC. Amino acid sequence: CASSLAPRLASNEQFF.

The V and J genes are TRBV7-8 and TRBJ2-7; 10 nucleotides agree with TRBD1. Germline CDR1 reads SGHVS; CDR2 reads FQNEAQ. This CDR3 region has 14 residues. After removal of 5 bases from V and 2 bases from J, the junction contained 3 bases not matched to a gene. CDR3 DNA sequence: TGTGCCAGCAGCGGACAGGGGGTGGCCTACGAGCAGTACTTC. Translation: CASSGQGVAYEQYF.

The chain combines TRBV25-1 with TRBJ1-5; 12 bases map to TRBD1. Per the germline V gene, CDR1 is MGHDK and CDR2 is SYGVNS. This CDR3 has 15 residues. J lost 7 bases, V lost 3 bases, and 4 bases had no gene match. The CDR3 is CASSEGTGGGQPQHF. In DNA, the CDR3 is TGTGCCAGCAGTGAGGGGACAGGGGGCGGGCAGCCCCAGCATTTT.

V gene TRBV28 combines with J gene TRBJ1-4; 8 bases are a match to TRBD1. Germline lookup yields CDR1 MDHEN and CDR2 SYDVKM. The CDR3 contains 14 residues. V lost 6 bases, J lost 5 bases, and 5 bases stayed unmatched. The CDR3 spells CASRTDRGNEKLFF. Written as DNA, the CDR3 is TGTGCCAGCAGGACAGACAGGGGCAATGAAAAACTGTTTTTT.

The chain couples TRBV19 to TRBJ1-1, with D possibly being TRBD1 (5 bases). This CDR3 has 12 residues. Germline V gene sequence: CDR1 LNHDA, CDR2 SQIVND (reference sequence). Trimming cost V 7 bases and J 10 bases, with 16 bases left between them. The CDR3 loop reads CASTHAGVRAFF. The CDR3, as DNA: TGTGCCAGTACCCATGCGGGGGTGAGAGCTTTCTTT.

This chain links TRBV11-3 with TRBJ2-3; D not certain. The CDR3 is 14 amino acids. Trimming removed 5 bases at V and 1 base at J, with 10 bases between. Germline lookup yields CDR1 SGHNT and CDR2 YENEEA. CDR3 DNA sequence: TGTGCCAGCAGCCCTCTGAGAGGCACAGATACGCAGTATTTT. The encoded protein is CASSPLRGTDTQYF.

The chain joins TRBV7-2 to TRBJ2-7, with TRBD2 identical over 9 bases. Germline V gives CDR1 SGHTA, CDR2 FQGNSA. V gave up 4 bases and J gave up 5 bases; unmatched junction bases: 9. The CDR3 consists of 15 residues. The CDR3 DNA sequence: TGTGCCAGCAGCTATGGACTAGCGTATACCGACGAGCAGTACTTC. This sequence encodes CASSYGLAYTDEQYF.

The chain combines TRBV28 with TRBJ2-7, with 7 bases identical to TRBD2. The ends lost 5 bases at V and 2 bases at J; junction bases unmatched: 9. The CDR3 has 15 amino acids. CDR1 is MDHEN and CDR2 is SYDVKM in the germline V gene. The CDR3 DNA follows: TGTGCCAGCAGTATTCCTAGCGGTTCTCCCTACGAGCAGTACTTC. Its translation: CASSIPSGSPYEQYF.

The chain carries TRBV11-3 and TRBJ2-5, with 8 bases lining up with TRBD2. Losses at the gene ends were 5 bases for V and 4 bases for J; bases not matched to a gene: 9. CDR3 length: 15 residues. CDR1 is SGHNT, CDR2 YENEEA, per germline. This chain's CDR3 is CASSAGLGQSETQYF. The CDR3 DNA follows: TGTGCCAGCAGCGCGGGACTAGGACAGTCAGAGACCCAGTACTTC.

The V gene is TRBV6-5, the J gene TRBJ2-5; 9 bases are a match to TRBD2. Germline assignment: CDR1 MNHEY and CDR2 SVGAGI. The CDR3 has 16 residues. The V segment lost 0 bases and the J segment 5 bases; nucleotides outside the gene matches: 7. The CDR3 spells CASSYSTAGGGETQYF. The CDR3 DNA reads TGTGCCAGCAGTTACTCGACAGCGGGAGGCGGGGAGACCCAGTACTTC.

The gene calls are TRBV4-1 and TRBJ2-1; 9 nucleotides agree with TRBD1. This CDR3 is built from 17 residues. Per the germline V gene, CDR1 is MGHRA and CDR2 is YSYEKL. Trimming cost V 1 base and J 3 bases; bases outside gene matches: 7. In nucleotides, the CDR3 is TGCGCCAGCAGCCAAGGAGGAAGGGGACAGGGCTACAATGAGCAGTTCTTC. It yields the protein CASSQGGRGQGYNEQFF.

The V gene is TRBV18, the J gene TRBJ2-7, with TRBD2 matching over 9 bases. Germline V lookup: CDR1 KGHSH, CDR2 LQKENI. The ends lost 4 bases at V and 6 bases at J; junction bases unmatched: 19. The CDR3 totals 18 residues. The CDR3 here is CASSLPAVDGREGREQYF. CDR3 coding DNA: TGTGCCAGCTCACTACCCGCAGTCGACGGGCGGGAGGGCCGCGAGCAGTACTTC.

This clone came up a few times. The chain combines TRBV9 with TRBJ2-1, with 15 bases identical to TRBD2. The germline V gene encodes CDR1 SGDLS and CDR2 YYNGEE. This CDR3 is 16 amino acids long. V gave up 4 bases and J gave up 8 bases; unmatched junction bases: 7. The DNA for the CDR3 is TGTGCCAGCAGCCCACGGACTAGCGGGAGGGCGCATGAGCAGTTCTTC. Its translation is CASSPRTSGRAHEQFF.

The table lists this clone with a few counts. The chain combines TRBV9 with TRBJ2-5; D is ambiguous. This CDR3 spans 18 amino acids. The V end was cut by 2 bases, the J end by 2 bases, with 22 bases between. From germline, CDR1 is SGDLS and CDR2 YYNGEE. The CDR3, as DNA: TGTGCCAGCAGCGTCCGCTCCTCCGAGGTACCGATACAAGAGACCCAGTACTTC. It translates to CASSVRSSEVPIQETQYF.

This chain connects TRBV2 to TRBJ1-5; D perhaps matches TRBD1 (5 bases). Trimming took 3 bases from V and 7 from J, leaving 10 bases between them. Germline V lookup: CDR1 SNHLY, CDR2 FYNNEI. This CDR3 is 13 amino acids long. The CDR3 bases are TGTGCCAGCAGTGAGGGGGGGAACCAGCCCCAGCATTTT. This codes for CASSEGGNQPQHF.

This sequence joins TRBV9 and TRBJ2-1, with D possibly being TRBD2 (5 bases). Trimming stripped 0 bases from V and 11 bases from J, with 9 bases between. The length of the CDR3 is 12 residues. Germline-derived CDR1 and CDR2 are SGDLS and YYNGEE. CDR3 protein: CASSVVAGQQFF. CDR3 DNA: TGTGCCAGCAGCGTAGTTGCGGGTCAGCAGTTCTTC.

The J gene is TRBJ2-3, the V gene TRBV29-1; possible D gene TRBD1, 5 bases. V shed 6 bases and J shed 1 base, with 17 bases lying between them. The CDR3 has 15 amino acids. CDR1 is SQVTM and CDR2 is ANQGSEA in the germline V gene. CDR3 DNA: TGCAGCGTCGAACGACGGAAAGGGGGCACAGATACGCAGTATTTT. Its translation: CSVERRKGGTDTQYF.

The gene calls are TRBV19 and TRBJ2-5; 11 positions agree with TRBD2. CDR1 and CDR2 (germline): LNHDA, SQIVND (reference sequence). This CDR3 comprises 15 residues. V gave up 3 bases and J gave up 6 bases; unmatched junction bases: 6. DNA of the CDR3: TGTGCCAGTAGTATGGGGACTAGCGGTGAGAAGACCCAGTACTTC. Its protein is CASSMGTSGEKTQYF.

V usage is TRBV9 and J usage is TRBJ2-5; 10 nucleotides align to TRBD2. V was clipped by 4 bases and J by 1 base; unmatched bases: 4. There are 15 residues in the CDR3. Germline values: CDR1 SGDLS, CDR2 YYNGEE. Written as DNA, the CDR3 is TGTGCCAGCAGCCCCCTAGCGGGAGCCCAAGAGACCCAGTACTTC. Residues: CASSPLAGAQETQYF.

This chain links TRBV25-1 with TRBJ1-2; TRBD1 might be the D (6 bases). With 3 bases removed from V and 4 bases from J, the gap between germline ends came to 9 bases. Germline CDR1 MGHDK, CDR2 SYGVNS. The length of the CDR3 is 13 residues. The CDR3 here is CASSEDRAYGYTF. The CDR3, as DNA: TGTGCCAGCAGTGAGGACAGAGCCTATGGCTACACCTTC.

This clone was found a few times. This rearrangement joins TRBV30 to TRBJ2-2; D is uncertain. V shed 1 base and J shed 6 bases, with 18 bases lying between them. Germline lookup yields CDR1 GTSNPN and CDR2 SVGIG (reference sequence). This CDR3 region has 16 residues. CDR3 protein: CAWSAFYDISSGELFF. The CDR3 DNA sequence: TGTGCCTGGAGTGCCTTTTACGACATTTCCTCCGGGGAGCTGTTTTTT.

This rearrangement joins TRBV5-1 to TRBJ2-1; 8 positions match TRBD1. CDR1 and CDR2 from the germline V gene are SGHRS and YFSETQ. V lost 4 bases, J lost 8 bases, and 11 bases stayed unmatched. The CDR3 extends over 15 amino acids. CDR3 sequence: CASSLRQGKVYEQFF. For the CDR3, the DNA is TGCGCCAGCAGCCTAAGACAGGGGAAAGTCTATGAGCAGTTCTTC.

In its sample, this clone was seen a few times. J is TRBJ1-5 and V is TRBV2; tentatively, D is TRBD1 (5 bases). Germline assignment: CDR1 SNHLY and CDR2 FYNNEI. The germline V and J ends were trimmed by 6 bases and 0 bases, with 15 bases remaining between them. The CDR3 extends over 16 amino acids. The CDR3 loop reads CASRLLGTYSNQPQHF. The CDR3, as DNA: TGTGCCAGCAGACTCCTAGGGACTTATAGCAATCAGCCCCAGCATTTT.

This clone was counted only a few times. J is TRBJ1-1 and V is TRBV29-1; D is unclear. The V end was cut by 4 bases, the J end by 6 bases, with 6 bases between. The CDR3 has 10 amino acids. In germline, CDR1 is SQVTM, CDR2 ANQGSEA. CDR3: CSVGQAEAFF. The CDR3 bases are TGCAGCGTTGGGCAGGCTGAAGCTTTCTTT.

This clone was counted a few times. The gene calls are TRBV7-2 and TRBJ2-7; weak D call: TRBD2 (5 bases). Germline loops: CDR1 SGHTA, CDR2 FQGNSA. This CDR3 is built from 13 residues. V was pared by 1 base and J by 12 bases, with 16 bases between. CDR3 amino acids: CASSLGAGAPGYF. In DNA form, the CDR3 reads TGTGCCAGCAGCTTAGGGGCGGGCGCCCCGGGGTACTTC. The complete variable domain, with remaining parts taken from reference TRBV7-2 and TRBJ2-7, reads GAGVSQSPSNKVTEKGKDVELRCDPISGHTALYWYRQSLGQGLEFLIYFQGNSAPDKSGLPSDRFSAERTGGSVSTLTIQRTQQEDSAVYLCASSLGAGAPGYFGPGTRLTVT.

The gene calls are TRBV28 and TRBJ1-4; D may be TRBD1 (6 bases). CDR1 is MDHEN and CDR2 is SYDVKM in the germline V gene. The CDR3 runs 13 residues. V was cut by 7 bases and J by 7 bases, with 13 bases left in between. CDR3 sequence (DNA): TGTGCCAGCACCTACAGGGTTGCTGAAAAACTGTTTTTT. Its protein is CASTYRVAEKLFF. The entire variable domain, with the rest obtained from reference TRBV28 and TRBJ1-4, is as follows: DVKVTQSSRYLVKRTGEKVFLECVQDMDHENMFWYRQDPGLGLRLIYFSYDVKMKEKGDIPEGYSVSREKKERFSLILESASTNQTSMYLCASTYRVAEKLFFGSGTQLSVL.

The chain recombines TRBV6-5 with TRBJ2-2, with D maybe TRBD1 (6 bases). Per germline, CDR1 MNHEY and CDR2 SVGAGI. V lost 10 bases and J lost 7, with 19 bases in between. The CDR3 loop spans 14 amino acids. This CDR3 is CATAFVGADGELFF. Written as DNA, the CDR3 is TGTGCCACAGCCTTTGTGGGGGCGGACGGGGAGCTGTTTTTT.

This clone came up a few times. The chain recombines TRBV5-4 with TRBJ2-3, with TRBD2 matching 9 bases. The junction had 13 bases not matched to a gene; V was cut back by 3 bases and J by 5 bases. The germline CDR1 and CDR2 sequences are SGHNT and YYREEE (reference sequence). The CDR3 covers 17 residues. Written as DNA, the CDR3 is TGTGCCAGCAGCTCCCTCCTTGTAGCGGGAGAAAGAGATACGCAGTATTTT. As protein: CASSSLLVAGERDTQYF.